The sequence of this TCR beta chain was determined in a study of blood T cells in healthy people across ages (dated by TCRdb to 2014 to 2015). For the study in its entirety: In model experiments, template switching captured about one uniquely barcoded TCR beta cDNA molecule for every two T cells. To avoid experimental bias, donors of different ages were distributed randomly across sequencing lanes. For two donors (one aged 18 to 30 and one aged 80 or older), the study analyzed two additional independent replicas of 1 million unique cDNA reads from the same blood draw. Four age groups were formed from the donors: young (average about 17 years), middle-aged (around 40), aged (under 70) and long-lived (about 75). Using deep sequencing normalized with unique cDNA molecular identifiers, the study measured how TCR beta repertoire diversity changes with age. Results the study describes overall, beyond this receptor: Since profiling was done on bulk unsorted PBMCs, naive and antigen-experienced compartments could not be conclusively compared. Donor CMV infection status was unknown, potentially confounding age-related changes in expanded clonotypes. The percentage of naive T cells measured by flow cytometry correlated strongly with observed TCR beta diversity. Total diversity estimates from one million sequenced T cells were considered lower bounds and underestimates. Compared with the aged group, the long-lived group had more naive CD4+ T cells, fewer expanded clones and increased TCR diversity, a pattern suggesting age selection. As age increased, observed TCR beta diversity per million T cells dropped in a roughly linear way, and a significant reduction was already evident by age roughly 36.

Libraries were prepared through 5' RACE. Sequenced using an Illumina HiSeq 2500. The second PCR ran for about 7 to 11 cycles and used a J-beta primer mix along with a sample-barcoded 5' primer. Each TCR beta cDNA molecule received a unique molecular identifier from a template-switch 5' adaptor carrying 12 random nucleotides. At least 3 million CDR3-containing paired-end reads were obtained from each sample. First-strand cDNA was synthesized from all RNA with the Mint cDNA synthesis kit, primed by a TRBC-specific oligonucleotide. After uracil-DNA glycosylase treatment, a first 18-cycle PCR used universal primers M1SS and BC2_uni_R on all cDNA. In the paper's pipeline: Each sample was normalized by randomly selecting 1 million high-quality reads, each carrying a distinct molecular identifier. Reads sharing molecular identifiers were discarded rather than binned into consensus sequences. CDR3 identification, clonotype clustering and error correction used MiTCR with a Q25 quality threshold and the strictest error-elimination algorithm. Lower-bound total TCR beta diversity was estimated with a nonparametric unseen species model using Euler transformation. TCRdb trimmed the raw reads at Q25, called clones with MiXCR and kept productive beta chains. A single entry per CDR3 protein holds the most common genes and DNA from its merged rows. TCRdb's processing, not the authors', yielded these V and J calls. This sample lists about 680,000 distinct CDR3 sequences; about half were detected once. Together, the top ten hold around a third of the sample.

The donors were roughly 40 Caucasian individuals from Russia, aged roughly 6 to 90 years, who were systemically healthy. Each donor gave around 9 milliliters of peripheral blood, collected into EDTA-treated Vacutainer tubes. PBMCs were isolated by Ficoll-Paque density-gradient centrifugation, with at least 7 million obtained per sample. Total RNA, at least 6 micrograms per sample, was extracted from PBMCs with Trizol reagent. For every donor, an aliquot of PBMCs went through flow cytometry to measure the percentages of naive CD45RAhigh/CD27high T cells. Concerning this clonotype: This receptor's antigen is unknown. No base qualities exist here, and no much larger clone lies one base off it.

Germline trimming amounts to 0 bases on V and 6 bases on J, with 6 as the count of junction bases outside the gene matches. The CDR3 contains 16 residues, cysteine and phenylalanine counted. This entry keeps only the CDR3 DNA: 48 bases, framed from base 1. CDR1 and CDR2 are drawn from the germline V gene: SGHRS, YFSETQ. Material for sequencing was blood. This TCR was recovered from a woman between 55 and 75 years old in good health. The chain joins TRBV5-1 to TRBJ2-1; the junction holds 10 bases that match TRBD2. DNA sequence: TGCGCCAGCAGCTTGGTGAGCGGGAGGGCCACCAATGAGCAGTTCTTC. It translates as CASSLVSGRATNEQFF.